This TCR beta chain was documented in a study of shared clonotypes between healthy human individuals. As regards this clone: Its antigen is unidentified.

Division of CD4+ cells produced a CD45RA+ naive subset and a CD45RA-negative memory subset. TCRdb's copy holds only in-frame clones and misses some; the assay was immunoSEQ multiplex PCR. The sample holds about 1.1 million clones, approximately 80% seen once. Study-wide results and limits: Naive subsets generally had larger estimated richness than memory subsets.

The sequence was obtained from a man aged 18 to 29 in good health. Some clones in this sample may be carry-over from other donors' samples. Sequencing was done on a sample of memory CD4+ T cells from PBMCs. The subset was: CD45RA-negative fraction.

CDR3 DNA sequence: TGTGCCAGCTCACTTACAGTGTGGGGCCGCCAAGAGACCCAGTACTTC. It specifies CASSLTVWGRQETQYF. This chain connects TRBV18 to TRBJ2-5; D is perhaps TRBD1 (5 bases). V shed 4 bases and J shed 1 base, with 16 bases lying between them. Germline CDR1 KGHSH, CDR2 LQKENI. This CDR3 has 16 amino acids. The full variable domain, rest sourced from reference TRBV18 and TRBJ2-5, is NAGVMQNPRHLVRRRGQEARLRCSPMKGHSHVYWYRQLPEEGLKFMVYLQKENIIDESGMPKERFSAEFPKEGPSILRIQQVVRGDSAAYFCASSLTVWGRQETQYFGPGTRLLVL.